A single sample is the source of the 29 T cell receptor beta chains below, sequenced in a study of T cell repertoires in cytomegalovirus infection. TCRdb independently ran MiXCR on the reads; one entry per CDR3 protein. Here the sample spans fewer than 700,000 distinct CDR3 sequences, roughly 24% being singletons. The sequencing sample was made of CD8+ T cells from PBMCs. The receptors come from a human donor in good health (CMV status not recorded). Some clones in this sample may be carry-over from other donors' samples.

The table lists this clonotype with a few counts. This chain connects TRBV5-8 to TRBJ2-1; D not resolved. Germline V lookup: CDR1 SGHTS, CDR2 YDEGEE. The CDR3 has 16 residues. V dropped 2 bases and J dropped 0 bases, with 12 bases sitting between them. CDR3 sequence reads: CASSFDQAYSYNEQFF. The CDR3 nucleotides read TGTGCCAGCAGCTTTGATCAGGCGTACTCCTACAATGAGCAGTTCTTC.

This clonotype was counted only a few times. V is TRBV7-3 and J is TRBJ2-1; D not resolved. Trimming cost V 5 bases and J 0 bases, with 11 bases left between them. The germline CDR1 and CDR2 sequences are SGHTA and FQGTGA. The CDR3 runs to 15 residues. The CDR3 region has the DNA TGTGCCAGCAGCGAACAGCCTAGCTCCTACAATGAGCAGTTCTTC. Its translation is CASSEQPSSYNEQFF. Together with reference TRBV7-3 and TRBJ2-1, the CDR3 gives the full variable domain: GAGVSQTPSNKVTEKGKYVELRCDPISGHTALYWYRQSLGQGPEFLIYFQGTGAADDSGLPNDRFFAVRPEGSVSTLKIQRTERGDSAVYLCASSEQPSSYNEQFFGPGTRLTVL.

To note about this clonotype: Given a much more abundant clone one base away, this may be a read error. This sequence joins TRBV7-2 and TRBJ2-7; 7 bases fit TRBD2. The V gene end was trimmed by 1 base and the J gene end by 2 bases; junction bases not matched to a gene: 5. Germline CDR1 reads SGHTA; CDR2 reads FQGNSA. The CDR3 is 15 residues long. The CDR3 DNA follows: TGTACCAGCAGCTTAGGGTGGGGAGGGGCCTACGAGCAGTACTTC. Amino acid sequence: CTSSLGWGGAYEQYF.

In DNA form, the CDR3 reads TGTGCCAGCAGTTACCTCTTCCACGAGCAGTACTTC. Translating gives CASSYLFHEQYF. This chain connects TRBV6-6 to TRBJ2-7; no clear D gene. The CDR3 sequence is 12 residues long. Germline CDR1 MNHNY, CDR2 SVGAGI (reference sequence). Trimming pared 2 bases from V and 5 bases from J, leaving 7 bases between.

The chain joins TRBV6-1 to TRBJ2-1, with D tentatively TRBD2 (6 bases). From germline, CDR1 is MNHNS and CDR2 SASEGT. This CDR3 has 13 residues. V was pared by 2 bases and J by 8 bases, with 10 bases between. CDR3 bases: TGTGCCAGCAGTGAACTACTAGCATATGAGCAGTTCTTC. Protein product: CASSELLAYEQFF.

V is TRBV7-6 and J is TRBJ2-3; D perhaps matches TRBD1 (6 bases). Trimming removed 4 bases from V and 4 bases from J, with 15 bases in between. From germline, CDR1 is SGHVS and CDR2 FNYEAQ. The CDR3 has 15 residues. The CDR3 protein is CASSSGHSFSDTQYF. The CDR3, as DNA: TGTGCCAGCAGCTCGGGACATTCCTTTTCAGATACGCAGTATTTT.

This clonotype showed up just a few times. The CDR3 coding sequence is TGTGCCAGCAGTCCGGGACATTTCTATGGCTACACCTTC. Its translation: CASSPGHFYGYTF. This rearrangement joins TRBV27 to TRBJ1-2; D possibly corresponds to TRBD1 (6 bases). There are 13 residues in the CDR3. V was shortened by 5 bases and J by 4 bases, with 11 bases between the two germline ends. The germline gives CDR1 MNHEY, CDR2 SMNVEV (reference sequence).

V and J are TRBV7-6 and TRBJ2-7; D is undetermined. Trimming removed 5 bases from V and 2 bases from J, with 13 bases in between. This CDR3 spans 14 amino acids. Germline CDR1 reads SGHVS; CDR2 reads FNYEAQ. For the CDR3, the DNA is TGTGCCAGCAGCGGCACACCGAACACCTACGAGCAGTACTTC. This translates into CASSGTPNTYEQYF.

The chain is built from TRBV29-1 and TRBJ2-2, with a tentative D call TRBD1 (5 bases). Germline assignment: CDR1 SQVTM and CDR2 ANQGSEA. Between the trimmed V and J ends, which lost 3 bases and 2 bases, there was a span of 16 bases. CDR3 length: 16 amino acids. The CDR3 is CSVDRLTDQNTGELFF. The CDR3 bases are TGCAGCGTTGATAGACTGACAGATCAAAACACCGGGGAGCTGTTTTTT.

This clonotype appeared many times. The chain couples TRBV7-8 to TRBJ2-1, with 7 bases lining up with TRBD1. The CDR3 consists of 15 residues. Germline V gene data show CDR1 as SGHVS and CDR2 as FQNEAQ. The J segment lost 3 bases and the V segment lost 5 bases, leaving 7 bases of the junction unmatched. CDR3 amino acids: CASSLGTELYNEQFF. CDR3 nucleotides: TGTGCCAGCAGCCTGGGGACAGAACTCTACAATGAGCAGTTCTTC.

The chain has TRBV27 and TRBJ2-2, with D possibly TRBD1 on 5 matching bases. Germline V lookup: CDR1 MNHEY, CDR2 SMNVEV (reference sequence). Trimming shortened V by 2 bases and J by 1 base, and 8 bases separated the two germline ends. CDR3 size: 15 residues. CDR3 sequence reads: CASSLDQGNTGELFF. The DNA of the CDR3 is TGTGCCAGCAGTTTAGACCAGGGGAACACCGGGGAGCTGTTTTTT.

This chain uses TRBV25-1 with TRBJ2-3, with TRBD2 as a possible D gene (5 bases). Deletions cut 11 bases from V and 2 bases from J, with 11 bases between. This CDR3 contains 12 residues. The germline V gene has CDR1 MGHDK and CDR2 SYGVNS. The CDR3 DNA is TGTGCCGGAGGACCCCACACAGATACGCAGTATTTT. Encoded protein: CAGGPHTDTQYF.

V usage is TRBV20-1 and J usage is TRBJ1-5, with 7 bases that match TRBD1. V shed 0 bases and J 0 bases; nucleotides not matched to a gene: 5. Germline CDR1 DFQATT, CDR2 SNEGSKA (reference sequence). The CDR3 runs 16 residues. The CDR3 region has the DNA TGCAGTGCTAGAGAACTGACAGGGTATAGCAATCAGCCCCAGCATTTT. Translating gives CSARELTGYSNQPQHF.

This clonotype was seen only a few times. The chain uses TRBV6-5 and TRBJ2-1; TRBD2 matches 13 bases. The CDR3 is 15 amino acids. The V gene end was trimmed by 2 bases and the J gene end by 7 bases; junction bases not matched to a gene: 2. The germline V gene encodes CDR1 MNHEY and CDR2 SVGAGI. This CDR3 reads CASSYGTSGINEQFF. CDR3 DNA sequence: TGTGCCAGCAGTTACGGGACTAGCGGGATAAATGAGCAGTTCTTC.

This clonotype has only a few counts. The chain uses TRBV28 and TRBJ2-3; the match to TRBD2 covers 9 bases. Germline V lookup: CDR1 MDHEN, CDR2 SYDVKM. The CDR3 extends over 16 amino acids. V was clipped by 8 bases and J by 1 base; unmatched bases: 10. CDR3 amino acids: CASGVGAGGGTDTQYF. The CDR3 DNA follows: TGTGCCAGCGGGGTTGGAGCGGGGGGCGGCACAGATACGCAGTATTTT.

The CDR3 DNA reads TGCAGTGCTAGAGATCAACGGGGACTAAGCTACAATGAGCAGTTCTTC. The encoded protein is CSARDQRGLSYNEQFF. The rearrangement links TRBV20-1 to TRBJ2-1, with 7 bases aligning to TRBD2. This CDR3 is built from 16 residues. Germline V CDR1 and CDR2: DFQATT, SNEGSKA (reference sequence). V shed 0 bases, J shed 3 bases, and the junction held 8 bases outside the gene matches.

This clonotype was seen only a few times. This sequence joins TRBV7-9 and TRBJ2-3; D not resolved. The CDR3 contains 12 residues. V dropped 1 base and J dropped 6 bases, with 5 bases sitting between them. From germline, CDR1 is SEHNR and CDR2 FQNEAQ (reference sequence). Here the CDR3 reads CASSLGFDTQYF. CDR3 nucleotide sequence: TGTGCCAGCAGCTTAGGGTTTGATACGCAGTATTTT.

Remarks on this clonotype: A much larger clone sits a single nucleotide away, making a read error possible. The chain links TRBV6-1 to TRBJ2-1; 7 bases match TRBD2. V shed 5 bases and J 3 bases; nucleotides not matched to a gene: 7. This CDR3 has 15 residues. CDR1 is MNHNS and CDR2 is SASEGT in the germline V gene. In DNA, the CDR3 is TGTGCCAGCAGTTCCGGGGGGACCGGCTACAATGAGCAGTTCTTC. Amino acids: CASSSGGTGYNEQFF.

This clonotype was picked up many times. CDR3 protein: CASSLSRTGDLEKLFF. The CDR3 nucleotides read TGTGCCAGCAGCTTATCCCGGACCGGTGATTTAGAAAAACTGTTTTTT. This chain connects TRBV7-6 to TRBJ1-4; no firm D call. From germline, CDR1 is SGHVS and CDR2 FNYEAQ. The CDR3 loop spans 16 amino acids. V lost 2 bases, J lost 8 bases, and 18 bases lay in between.

The rearrangement joins TRBV7-6 to TRBJ1-6; D call uncertain. V lost 4 bases, J lost 0 bases, and 13 bases lay in between. The CDR3 is 17 amino acids. Germline CDR1 is SGHVS and CDR2 is FNYEAQ. The CDR3 spells CASSSLDWSSYNSPLHF. CDR3 DNA sequence: TGTGCCAGCAGCTCTCTAGACTGGAGCTCCTATAATTCACCCCTCCACTTT.

This clonotype was counted between two and nine times. V and J are TRBV28 and TRBJ2-2; D is undetermined. The CDR3 extends over 14 amino acids. With 4 bases removed from V and 0 bases from J, the gap between germline ends came to 6 bases. CDR1 is MDHEN, CDR2 SYDVKM, per germline. CDR3 DNA sequence: TGTGCCAGCAGTTGGGCATCGAACACCGGGGAGCTGTTTTTT. Translation gives CASSWASNTGELFF.

About this clonotype: One base away lies a much larger clone, so this may be a sequencing read error. It is likely a read error, because the conserved phenylalanine at the end of the CDR3 is missing. The CDR3 nucleotides read TGTGCCAGCAGCTTGGGACATACCGGGACCCAGTACTCC. Translating it yields CASSLGHTGTQYS. The gene calls are TRBV7-9 and TRBJ2-5; D perhaps matches TRBD1 (6 bases). Germline V gene sequence: CDR1 SEHNR, CDR2 FQNEAQ (reference sequence). The CDR3 totals 13 residues. V was cut by 3 bases and J by 7 bases, with 12 bases left in between.

This clonotype was seen more than once but under ten times. The rearrangement uses TRBV14 and TRBJ2-7; D unclear. Germline CDR1 and CDR2: SGHDN and FVKESK. V lost 3 bases and J lost 3, with 9 bases in between. This CDR3 has 13 residues. The CDR3 DNA sequence: TGTGCCAGCAGCCATGGGAACGGCTACGAGCAGTACTTC. Amino acid sequence: CASSHGNGYEQYF.

Written as DNA, the CDR3 is TGCAGCGTTGAAGACGGGAGAAGCGACAATGAGCAGTTCTTC. This sequence encodes CSVEDGRSDNEQFF. V usage is TRBV29-1 and J usage is TRBJ2-1; D possibly corresponds to TRBD2 (6 bases). Germline V gene data show CDR1 as SQVTM and CDR2 as ANQGSEA. The V gene lost 0 bases and the J gene lost 5 bases, with 11 bases spanning the gap. The CDR3 is made up of 14 amino acids.

This clonotype was observed many times. The chain recombines TRBV4-1 with TRBJ2-5, with 13 positions matching TRBD2. The trim removed 4 bases at V and 5 bases at J, leaving 13 bases unmatched. The germline V gene has CDR1 MGHRA and CDR2 YSYEKL. This CDR3 spans 18 amino acids. The CDR3 DNA sequence: TGCGCCAGCAGCCCGTGGACTAGCGGGGGCTCCACGGGGGAGACCCAGTACTTC. Amino acid sequence: CASSPWTSGGSTGETQYF.

About this clonotype itself: A much bigger clone sits one base away, suggesting this may be a read error. V and J are TRBV7-9 and TRBJ2-1; TRBD2 matches 14 bases. Germline-derived CDR1 and CDR2 are SEHNR and FQNEAQ (reference sequence). The CDR3 is 17 amino acids. DNA of the CDR3: TGTGCCAACAGCCGCCGAATTGGACTAGCGGGGGGAGATGAGCAGTTCTTC. It translates to CANSRRIGLAGGDEQFF.

This clonotype was detected once. This chain links TRBV20-1 with TRBJ2-1; 7 bases are a match to TRBD2. There are 13 residues in the CDR3. The V gene end was trimmed by 5 bases and the J gene end by 3 bases; junction bases not matched to a gene: 4. CDR1 and CDR2 (germline): DFQATT, SNEGSKA (reference sequence). This CDR3 is CSAAGVIYNEQFF. The CDR3 nucleotides read TGCAGTGCTGCGGGGGTGATCTACAATGAGCAGTTCTTC.

This clonotype has a single count. This may arise from a read error, as a much more abundant clone is one base away. V is TRBV6-5 and J is TRBJ1-5, with TRBD1 matching 7 bases. The CDR3 consists of 17 residues. Germline lookup yields CDR1 MNHEY and CDR2 SVGAGI. CDR3 coding DNA: TGTGTCAGCAGTAACTCAATACAGGGGATTGGCAATCAGCCCCAGCATTTT. Its protein product is CVSSNSIQGIGNQPQHF.

The chain carries TRBV7-8 and TRBJ2-1; D is possibly TRBD1 or TRBD2 (5 bases each). CDR3 size: 13 residues. CDR1 and CDR2 (germline): SGHVS, FQNEAQ. The V gene lost 1 base and the J gene lost 9 bases, with 10 bases spanning the gap. CDR3 sequence (DNA): TGTGCCAGCAGCTTAGGGTGGGGGACTGAGCAGTTCTTC. This codes for CASSLGWGTEQFF.